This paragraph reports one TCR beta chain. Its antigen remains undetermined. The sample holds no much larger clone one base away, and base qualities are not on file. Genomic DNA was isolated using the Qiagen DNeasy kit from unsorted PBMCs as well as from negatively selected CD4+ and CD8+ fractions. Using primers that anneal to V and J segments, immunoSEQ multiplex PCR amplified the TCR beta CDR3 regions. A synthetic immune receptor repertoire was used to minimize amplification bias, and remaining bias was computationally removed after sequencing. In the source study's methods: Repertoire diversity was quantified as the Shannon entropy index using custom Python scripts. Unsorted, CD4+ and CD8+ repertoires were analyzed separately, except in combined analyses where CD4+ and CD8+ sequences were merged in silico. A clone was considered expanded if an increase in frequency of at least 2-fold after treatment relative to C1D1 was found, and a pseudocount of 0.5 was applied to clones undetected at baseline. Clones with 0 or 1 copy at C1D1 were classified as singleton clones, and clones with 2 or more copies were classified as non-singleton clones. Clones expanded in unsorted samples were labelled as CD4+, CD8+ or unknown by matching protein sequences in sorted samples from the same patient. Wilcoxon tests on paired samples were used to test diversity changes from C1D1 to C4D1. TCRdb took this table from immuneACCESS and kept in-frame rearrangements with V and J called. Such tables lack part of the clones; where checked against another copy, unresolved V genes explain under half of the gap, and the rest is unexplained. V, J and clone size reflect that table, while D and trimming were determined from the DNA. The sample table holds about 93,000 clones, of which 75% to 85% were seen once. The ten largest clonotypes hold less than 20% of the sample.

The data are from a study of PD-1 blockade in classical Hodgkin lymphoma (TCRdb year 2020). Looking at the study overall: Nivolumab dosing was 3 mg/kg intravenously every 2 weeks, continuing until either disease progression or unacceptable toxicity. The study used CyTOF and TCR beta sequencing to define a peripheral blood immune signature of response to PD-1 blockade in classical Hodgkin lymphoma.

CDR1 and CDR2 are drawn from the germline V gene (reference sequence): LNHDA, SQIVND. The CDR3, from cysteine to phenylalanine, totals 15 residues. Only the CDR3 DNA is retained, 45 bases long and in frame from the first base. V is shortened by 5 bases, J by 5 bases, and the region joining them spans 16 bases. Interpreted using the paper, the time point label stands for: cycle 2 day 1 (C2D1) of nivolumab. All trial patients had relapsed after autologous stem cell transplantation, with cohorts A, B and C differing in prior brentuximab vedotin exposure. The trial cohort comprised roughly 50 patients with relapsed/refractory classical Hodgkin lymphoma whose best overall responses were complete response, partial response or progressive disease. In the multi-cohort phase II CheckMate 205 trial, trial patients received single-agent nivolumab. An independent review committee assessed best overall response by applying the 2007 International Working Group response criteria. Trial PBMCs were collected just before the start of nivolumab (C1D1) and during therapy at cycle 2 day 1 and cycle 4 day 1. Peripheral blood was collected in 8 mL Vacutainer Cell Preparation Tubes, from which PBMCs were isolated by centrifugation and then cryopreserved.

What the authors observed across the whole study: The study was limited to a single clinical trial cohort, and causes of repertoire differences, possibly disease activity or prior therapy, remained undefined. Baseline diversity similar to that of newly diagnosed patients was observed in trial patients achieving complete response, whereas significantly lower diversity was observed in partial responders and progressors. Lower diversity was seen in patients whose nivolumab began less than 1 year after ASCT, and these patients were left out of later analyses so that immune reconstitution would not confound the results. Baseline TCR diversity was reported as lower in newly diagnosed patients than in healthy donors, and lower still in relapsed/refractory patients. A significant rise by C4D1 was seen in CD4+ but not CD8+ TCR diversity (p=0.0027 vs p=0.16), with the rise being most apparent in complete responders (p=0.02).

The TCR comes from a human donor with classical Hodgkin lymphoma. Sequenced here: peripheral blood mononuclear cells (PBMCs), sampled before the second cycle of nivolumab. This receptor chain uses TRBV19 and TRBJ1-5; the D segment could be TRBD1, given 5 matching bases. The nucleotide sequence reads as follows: TGTGCCAGTAGTCAAATGGGGACCGTTTATCAGCCCCAGCATTTT. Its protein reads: CASSQMGTVYQPQHF.